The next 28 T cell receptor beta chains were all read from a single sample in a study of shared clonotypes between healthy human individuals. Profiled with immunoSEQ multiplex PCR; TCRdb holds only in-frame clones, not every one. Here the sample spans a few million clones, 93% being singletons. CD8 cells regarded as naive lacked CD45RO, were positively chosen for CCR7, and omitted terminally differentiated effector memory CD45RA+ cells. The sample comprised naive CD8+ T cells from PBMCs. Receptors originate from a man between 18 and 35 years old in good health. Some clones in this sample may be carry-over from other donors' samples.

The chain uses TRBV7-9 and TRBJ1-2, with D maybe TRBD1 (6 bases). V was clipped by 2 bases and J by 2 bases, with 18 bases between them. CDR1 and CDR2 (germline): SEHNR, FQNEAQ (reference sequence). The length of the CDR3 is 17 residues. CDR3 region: CASSLLVGQLENYGYTF. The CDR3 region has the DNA TGTGCCAGCAGCTTACTTGTTGGACAGTTGGAGAACTATGGCTACACCTTC.

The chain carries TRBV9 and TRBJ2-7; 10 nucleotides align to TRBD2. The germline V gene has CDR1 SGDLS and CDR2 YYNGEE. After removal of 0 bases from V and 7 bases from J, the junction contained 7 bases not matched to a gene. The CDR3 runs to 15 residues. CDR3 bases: TGTGCCAGCAGCGTAGTCCCAGCGGGAGGGGGGGAGCAGTACTTC. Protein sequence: CASSVVPAGGGEQYF.

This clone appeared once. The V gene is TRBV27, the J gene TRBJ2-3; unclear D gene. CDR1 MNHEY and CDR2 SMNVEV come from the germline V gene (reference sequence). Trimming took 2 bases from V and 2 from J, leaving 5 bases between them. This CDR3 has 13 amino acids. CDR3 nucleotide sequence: TGTGCCAGCAGTTTAACCCCCACAGATACGCAGTATTTT. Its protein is CASSLTPTDTQYF.

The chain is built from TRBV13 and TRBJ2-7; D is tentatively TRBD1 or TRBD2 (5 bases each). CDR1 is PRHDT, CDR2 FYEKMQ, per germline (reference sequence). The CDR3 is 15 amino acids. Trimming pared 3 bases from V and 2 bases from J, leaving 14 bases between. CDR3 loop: CASSFAGTLPYEQYF. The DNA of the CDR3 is TGTGCCAGCAGCTTCGCCGGGACCCTCCCCTACGAGCAGTACTTC.

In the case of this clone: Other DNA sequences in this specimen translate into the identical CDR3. The CDR3 region is CASSLGGGGTEAFF. CDR3 nucleotide sequence: TGTGCCAGCAGCTTAGGAGGGGGCGGCACTGAAGCTTTCTTT. This rearrangement joins TRBV7-6 to TRBJ1-1; 7 bases are shared with TRBD1. Germline V gene data show CDR1 as SGHVS and CDR2 as FNYEAQ. Losses at the gene ends were 1 base for V and 4 bases for J; bases not matched to a gene: 3. The CDR3 is 14 amino acids.

The CDR3 here is CASRGQSKNIQYF. The CDR3 bases are TGTGCCAGCAGAGGGCAGTCCAAAAACATTCAGTACTTC. The rearrangement links TRBV6-1 to TRBJ2-4, with D uncertain. This CDR3 has 13 amino acids. With 6 bases removed from V and 2 bases from J, the gap between germline ends came to 8 bases. Germline CDR1 is MNHNS and CDR2 is SASEGT.

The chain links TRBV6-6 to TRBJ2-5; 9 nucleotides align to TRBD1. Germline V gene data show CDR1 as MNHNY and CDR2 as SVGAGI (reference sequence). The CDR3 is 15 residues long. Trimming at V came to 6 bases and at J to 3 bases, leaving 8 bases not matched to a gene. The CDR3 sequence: CASSPGQGTEETQYF. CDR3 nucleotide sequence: TGTGCCAGCAGCCCTGGACAGGGGACAGAAGAGACCCAGTACTTC.

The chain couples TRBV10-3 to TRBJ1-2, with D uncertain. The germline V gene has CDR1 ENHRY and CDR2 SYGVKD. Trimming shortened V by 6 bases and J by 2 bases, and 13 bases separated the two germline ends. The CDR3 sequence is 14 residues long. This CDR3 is CAISPPDRNYGYTF. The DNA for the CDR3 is TGTGCCATCAGCCCCCCGGACCGAAACTATGGCTACACCTTC.

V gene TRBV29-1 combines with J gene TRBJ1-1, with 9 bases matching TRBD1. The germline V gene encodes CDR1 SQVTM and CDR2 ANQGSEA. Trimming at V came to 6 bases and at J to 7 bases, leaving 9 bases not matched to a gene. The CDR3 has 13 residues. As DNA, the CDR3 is TGCAGCGTCGACAGGGGGGCGGAGAGTGAAGCTTTCTTT. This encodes CSVDRGAESEAFF.

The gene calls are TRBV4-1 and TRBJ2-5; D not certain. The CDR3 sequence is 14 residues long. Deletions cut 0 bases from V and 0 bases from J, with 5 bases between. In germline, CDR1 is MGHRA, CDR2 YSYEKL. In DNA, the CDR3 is TGCGCCAGCAGCCAAGAATCAGACCAAGAGACCCAGTACTTC. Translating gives CASSQESDQETQYF.

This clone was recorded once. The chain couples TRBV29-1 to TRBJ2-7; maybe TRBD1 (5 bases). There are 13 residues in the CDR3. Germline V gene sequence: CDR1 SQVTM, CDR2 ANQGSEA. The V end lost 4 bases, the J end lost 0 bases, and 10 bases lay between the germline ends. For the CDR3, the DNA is TGCAGCGTTGTGGACATCGACTCCTACGAGCAGTACTTC. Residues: CSVVDIDSYEQYF.

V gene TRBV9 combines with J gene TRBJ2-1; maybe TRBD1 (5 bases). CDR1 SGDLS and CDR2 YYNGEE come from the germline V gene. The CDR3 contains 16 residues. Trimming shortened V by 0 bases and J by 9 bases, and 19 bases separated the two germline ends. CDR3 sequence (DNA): TGTGCCAGCAGCGTAGCTGTAGGGGTGGTGGCTGGTGAGCAGTTCTTC. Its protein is CASSVAVGVVAGEQFF.

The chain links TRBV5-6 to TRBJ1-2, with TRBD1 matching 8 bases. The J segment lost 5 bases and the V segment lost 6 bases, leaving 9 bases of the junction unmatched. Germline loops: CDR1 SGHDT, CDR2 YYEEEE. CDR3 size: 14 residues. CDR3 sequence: CASTPDRDPYGYTF. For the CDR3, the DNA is TGTGCCAGCACCCCGGACAGGGACCCGTATGGCTACACCTTC.

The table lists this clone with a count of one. The CDR3 spells CACGTVYPPLHF. The CDR3 nucleotides are TGTGCCTGCGGGACCGTTTATCCACCCCTCCACTTT. The chain uses TRBV30 and TRBJ1-6; possibly TRBD1 for D (5 bases). The germline V gene has CDR1 GTSNPN and CDR2 SVGIG (reference sequence). V lost 6 bases, J lost 11 bases, and 14 bases lay in between. The CDR3 has 12 amino acids.

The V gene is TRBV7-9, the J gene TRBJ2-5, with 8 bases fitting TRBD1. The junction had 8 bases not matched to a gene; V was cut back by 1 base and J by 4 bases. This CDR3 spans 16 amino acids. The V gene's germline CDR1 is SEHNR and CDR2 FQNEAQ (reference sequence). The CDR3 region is CASSLGPGGRVETQYF. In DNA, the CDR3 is TGTGCCAGCAGCTTAGGACCAGGGGGCCGGGTAGAGACCCAGTACTTC.

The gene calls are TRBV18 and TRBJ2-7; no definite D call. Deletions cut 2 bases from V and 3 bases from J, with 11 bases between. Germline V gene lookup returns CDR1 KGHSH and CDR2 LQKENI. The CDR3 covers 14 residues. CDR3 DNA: TGTGCCAGCTCACCAGATAGTAGGAGCTACGAGCAGTACTTC. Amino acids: CASSPDSRSYEQYF.

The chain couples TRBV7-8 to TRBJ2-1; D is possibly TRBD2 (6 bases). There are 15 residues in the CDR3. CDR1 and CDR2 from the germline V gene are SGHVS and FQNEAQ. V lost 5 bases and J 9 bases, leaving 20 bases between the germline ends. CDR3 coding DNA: TGTGCCAGCAGCCCGAGCGGGTCCCCCGGGGGTGAGCAGTTCTTC. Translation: CASSPSGSPGGEQFF.

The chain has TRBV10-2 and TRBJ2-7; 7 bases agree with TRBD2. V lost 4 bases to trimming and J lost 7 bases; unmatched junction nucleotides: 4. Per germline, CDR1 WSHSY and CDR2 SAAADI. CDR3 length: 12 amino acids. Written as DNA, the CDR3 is TGCGCCAGCAGTGCGGGGGGTGGGGAGCAGTACTTC. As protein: CASSAGGGEQYF.

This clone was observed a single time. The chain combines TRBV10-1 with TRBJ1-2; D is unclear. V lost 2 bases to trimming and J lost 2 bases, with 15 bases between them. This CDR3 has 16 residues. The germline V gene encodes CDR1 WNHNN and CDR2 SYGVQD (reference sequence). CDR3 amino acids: CASSEPDGHQNYGYTF. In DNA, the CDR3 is TGCGCCAGCAGTGAGCCGGACGGGCACCAGAACTATGGCTACACCTTC.

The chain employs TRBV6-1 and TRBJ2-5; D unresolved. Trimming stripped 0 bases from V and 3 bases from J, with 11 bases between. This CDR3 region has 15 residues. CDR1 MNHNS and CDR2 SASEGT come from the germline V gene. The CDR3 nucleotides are TGTGCCAGCAGTGAAGCTCGAAGCCTAAAAGAGACCCAGTACTTC. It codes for CASSEARSLKETQYF.

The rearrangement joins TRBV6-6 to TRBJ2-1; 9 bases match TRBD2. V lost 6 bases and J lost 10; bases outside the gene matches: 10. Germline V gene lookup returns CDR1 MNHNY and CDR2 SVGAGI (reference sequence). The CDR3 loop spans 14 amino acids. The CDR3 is CASSRQSGRREQFF. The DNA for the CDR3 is TGTGCCAGCAGCCGACAGAGCGGGAGGCGCGAGCAGTTCTTC.

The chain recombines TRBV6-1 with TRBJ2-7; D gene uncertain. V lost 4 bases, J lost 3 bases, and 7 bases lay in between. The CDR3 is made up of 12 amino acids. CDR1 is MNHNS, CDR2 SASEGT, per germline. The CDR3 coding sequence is TGTGCCAGCAGTGTATTGGGCTACGAGCAGTACTTC. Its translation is CASSVLGYEQYF.

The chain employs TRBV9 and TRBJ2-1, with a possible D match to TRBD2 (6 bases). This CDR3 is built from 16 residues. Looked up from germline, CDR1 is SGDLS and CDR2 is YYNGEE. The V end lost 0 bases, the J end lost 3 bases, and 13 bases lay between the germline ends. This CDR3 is CASSVATPGDYNEQFF. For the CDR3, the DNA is TGTGCCAGCAGCGTAGCTACTCCGGGAGACTACAATGAGCAGTTCTTC.

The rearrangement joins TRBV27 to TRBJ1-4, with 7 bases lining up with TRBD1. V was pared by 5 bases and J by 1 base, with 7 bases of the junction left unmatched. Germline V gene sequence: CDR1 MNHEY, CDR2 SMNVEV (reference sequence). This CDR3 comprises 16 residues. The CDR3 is CASSPQGRGTNEKLFF. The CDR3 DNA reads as TGTGCCAGCAGTCCACAGGGGAGGGGAACTAATGAAAAACTGTTTTTT.

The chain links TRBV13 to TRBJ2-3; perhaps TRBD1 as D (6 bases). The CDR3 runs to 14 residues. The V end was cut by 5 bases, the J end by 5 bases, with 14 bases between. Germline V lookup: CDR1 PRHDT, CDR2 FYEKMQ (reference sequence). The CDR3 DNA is TGTGCCAGCAGCCTAGCCGGGACAAAAGATACGCAGTATTTT. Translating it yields CASSLAGTKDTQYF.

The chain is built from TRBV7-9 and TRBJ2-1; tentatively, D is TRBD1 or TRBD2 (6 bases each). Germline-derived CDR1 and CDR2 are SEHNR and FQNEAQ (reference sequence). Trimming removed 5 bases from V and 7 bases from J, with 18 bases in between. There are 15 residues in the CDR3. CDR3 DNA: TGTGCCAGCAGCCTTCAGGGGCTCGGGGGAAATGAGCAGTTCTTC. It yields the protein CASSLQGLGGNEQFF.

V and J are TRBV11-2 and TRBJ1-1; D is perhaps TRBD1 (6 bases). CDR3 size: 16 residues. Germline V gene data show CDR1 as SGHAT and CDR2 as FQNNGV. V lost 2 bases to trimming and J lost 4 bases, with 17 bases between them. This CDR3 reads CASSLRGGRAGTEAFF. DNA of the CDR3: TGTGCCAGCAGCTTACGAGGGGGGAGGGCAGGCACTGAAGCTTTCTTT.

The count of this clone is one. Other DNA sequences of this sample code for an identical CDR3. The CDR3 sequence is CASSLAGVPYEQYF. The CDR3 bases are TGCGCCAGCAGCTTGGCCGGAGTTCCCTACGAGCAGTACTTC. The chain employs TRBV5-1 and TRBJ2-7; D is unresolved. The CDR3 length is 14 residues. V lost 0 bases and J 2 bases, leaving 9 bases between the germline ends. Per germline, CDR1 SGHRS and CDR2 YFSETQ.